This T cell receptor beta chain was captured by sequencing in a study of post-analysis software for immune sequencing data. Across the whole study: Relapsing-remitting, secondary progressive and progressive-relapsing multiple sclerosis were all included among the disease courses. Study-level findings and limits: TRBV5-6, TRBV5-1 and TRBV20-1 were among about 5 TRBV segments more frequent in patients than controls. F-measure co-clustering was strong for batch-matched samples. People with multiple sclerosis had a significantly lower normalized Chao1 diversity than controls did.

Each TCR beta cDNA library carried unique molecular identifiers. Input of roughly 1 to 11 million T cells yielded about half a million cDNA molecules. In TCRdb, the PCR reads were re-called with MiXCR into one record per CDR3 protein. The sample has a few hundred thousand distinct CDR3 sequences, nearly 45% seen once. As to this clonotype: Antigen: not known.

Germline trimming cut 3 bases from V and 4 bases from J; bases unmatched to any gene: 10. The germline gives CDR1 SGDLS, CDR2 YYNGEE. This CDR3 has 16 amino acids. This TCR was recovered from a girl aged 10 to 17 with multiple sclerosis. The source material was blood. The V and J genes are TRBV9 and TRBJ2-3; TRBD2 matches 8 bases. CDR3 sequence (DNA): TGTGCCAGCAGCGGACGAGGCGGGAGGTTCGCAGATACGCAGTATTTT. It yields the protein CASSGRGGRFADTQYF.